This T cell receptor beta chain came from a study of patients and donors after allogeneic stem cell transplantation. TCRdb reanalysed the RT-PCR reads using MiXCR and keeps one entry per CDR3 protein. The sample records roughly 960,000 distinct CDR3 sequences, 18% being singletons. This clonotype was recorded a few times. V dropped 3 bases and J dropped 4 bases, with 6 bases sitting between them. CDR1 is LGHDT and CDR2 is YNNKEL in the germline V gene (reference sequence). CDR3 length: 12 residues. The sequenced material came from blood, either unsorted or a sorted T cell fraction (not recorded which). This chain links TRBV3-1 with TRBJ1-2, with D uncertain. The sequence was obtained from a human donor who was either an allogeneic HSCT recipient or a stem cell or donor lymphocyte infusion donor (not recorded which). It is not recorded whose cells these are; they may come from a transplant donor. The CDR3 protein is CASSQSIYGYTF. Written as DNA, the CDR3 is TGTGCCAGCAGCCAGAGTATCTATGGCTACACCTTC.